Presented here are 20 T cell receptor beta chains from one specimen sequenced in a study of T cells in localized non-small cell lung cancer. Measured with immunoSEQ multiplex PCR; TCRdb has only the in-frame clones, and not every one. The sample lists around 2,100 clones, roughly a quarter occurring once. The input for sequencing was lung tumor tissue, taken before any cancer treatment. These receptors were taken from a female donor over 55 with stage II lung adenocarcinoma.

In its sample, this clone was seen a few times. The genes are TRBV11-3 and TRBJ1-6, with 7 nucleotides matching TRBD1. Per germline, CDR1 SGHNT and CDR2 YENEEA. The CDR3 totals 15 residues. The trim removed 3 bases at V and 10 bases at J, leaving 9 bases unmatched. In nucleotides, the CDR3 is TGTGCCAGCAGCTTCAGACAGGGATCAGGGTCACCCCTCCACTTT. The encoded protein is CASSFRQGSGSPLHF.

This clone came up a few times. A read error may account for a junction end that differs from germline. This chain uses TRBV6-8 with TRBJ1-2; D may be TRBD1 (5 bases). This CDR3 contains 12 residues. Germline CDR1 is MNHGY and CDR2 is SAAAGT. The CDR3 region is CGSTGLDYGYTF. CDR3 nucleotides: TGTGGCAGCACAGGCCTCGACTATGGCTACACCTTC.

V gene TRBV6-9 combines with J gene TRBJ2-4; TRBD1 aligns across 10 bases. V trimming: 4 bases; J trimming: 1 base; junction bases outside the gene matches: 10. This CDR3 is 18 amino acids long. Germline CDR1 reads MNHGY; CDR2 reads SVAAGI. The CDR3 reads CASSSEFRDRGAKNIQYF. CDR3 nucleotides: TGTGCCAGCAGTTCCGAATTCCGGGACAGGGGCGCCAAAAACATTCAGTACTTC.

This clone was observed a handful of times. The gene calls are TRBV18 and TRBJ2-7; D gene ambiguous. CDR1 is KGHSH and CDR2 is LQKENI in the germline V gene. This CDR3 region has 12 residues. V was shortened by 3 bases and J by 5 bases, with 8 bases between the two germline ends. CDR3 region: CASSPLSDEQYF. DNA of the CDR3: TGTGCCAGCTCACCCCTCTCGGACGAGCAGTACTTC.

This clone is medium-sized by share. CDR3 loop: CASSYDPGPRGYTF. The CDR3 DNA reads TGTGCCAGCAGTTACGATCCGGGACCTCGAGGCTACACCTTC. The chain combines TRBV6-8 with TRBJ1-2; perhaps TRBD1 as D (5 bases). The V and J ends lost 2 bases and 8 bases respectively, with 15 bases between them. The CDR3 runs 14 residues. Germline V gene sequence: CDR1 MNHGY, CDR2 SAAAGT.

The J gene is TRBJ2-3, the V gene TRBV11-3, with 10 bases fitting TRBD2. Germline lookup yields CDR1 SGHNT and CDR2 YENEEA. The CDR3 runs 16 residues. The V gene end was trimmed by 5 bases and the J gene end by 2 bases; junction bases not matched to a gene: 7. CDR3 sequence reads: CASSLQLAGITDTQYF. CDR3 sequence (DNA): TGTGCCAGCAGCCTTCAACTAGCGGGGATCACAGATACGCAGTATTTT.

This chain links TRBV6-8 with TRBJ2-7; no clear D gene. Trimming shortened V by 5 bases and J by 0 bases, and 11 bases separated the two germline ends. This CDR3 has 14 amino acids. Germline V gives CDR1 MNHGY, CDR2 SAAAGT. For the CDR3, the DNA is TGTGCCAGCAGTCTTTATCCCAGCTCCTACGAGCAGTACTTC. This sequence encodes CASSLYPSSYEQYF.

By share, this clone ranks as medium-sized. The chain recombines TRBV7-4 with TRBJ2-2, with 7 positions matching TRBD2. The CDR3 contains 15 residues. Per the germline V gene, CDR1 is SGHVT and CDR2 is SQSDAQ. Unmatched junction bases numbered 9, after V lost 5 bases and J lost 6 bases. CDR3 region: CASSPPTSAAGELFF. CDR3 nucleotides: TGTGCCAGCAGCCCCCCTACTAGCGCTGCCGGGGAGCTGTTTTTT.

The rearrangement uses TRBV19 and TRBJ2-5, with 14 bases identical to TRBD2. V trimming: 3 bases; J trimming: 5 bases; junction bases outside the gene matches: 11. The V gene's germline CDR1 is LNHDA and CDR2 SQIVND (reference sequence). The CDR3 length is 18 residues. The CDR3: CASSITSRTSGGSETQYF. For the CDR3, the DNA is TGTGCCAGTAGTATCACATCCCGGACTAGCGGGGGGTCGGAGACCCAGTACTTC. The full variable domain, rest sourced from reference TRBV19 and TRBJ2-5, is DGGITQSPKYLFRKEGQNVTLSCEQNLNHDAMYWYRQDPGQGLRLIYYSQIVNDFQKGDIAEGYSVSREKKESFPLTVTSAQKNPTAFYLCASSITSRTSGGSETQYFGPGTRLLVL.

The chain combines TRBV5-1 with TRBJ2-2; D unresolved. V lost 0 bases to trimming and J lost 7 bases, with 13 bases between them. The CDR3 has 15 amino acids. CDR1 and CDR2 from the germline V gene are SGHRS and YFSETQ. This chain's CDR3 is CASSLVALRRGELFF. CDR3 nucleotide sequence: TGCGCCAGCAGCTTGGTAGCCCTTAGGCGCGGGGAGCTGTTTTTT.

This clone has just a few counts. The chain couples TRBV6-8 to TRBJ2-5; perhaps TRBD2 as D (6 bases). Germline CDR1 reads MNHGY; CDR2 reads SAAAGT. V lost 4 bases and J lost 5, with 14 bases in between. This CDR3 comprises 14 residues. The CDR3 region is CASSLTRGGETQYF. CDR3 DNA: TGTGCCAGCAGTTTGACCCGCGGAGGGGAGACCCAGTACTTC.

The CDR3 protein is CAISESTGKGGTEAFF. CDR3 bases read: TGTGCCATCAGTGAGTCGACGGGGAAGGGGGGCACTGAAGCTTTC. The chain recombines TRBV10-3 with TRBJ1-1; tentatively, D is TRBD1 (6 bases). Sequencing ends 1 residue short of the CDR3 end; the germline J gene provides the rest. There are 16 residues in the CDR3. The germline gives CDR1 ENHRY, CDR2 SYGVKD. V was cut by 0 bases and J by 4 bases, with 15 bases left in between.

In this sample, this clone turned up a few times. This CDR3 is CASSSWTSGGNEQFF. In DNA form, the CDR3 reads TGTGCCAGCAGTTCGTGGACTAGCGGAGGCAATGAGCAGTTCTTC. The V gene is TRBV6-8, the J gene TRBJ2-1; TRBD2 agrees at 10 bases. J was trimmed by 6 bases and V by 4 bases; bases with no gene match: 6. The CDR3 length is 15 residues. Germline-derived CDR1 and CDR2 are MNHGY and SAAAGT.

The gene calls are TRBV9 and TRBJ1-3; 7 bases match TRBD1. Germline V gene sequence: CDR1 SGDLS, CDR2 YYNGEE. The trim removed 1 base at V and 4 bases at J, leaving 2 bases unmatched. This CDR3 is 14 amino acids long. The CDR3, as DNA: TGTGCCAGCAGCGTAAGGGACAGAGGAAACACCATATATTTT. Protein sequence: CASSVRDRGNTIYF.

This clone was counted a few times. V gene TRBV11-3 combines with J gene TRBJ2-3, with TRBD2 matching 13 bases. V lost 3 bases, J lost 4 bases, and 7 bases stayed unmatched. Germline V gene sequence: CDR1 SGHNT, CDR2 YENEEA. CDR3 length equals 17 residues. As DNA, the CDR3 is TGTGCCAGCAGCTTGTTAACTAGCGGGAGGGCCGCAGATACGCAGTATTTT. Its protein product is CASSLLTSGRAADTQYF.

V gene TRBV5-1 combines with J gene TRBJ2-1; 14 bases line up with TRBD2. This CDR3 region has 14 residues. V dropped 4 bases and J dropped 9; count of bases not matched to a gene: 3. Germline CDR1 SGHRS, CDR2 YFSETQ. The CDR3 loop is CASSRGLAGGEQFF. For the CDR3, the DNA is TGCGCCAGCAGCCGCGGACTAGCGGGAGGTGAGCAGTTCTTC. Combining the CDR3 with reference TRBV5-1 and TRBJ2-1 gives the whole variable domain KAGVTQTPRYLIKTRGQQVTLSCSPISGHRSVSWYQQTPGQGLQFLFEYFSETQRNKGNFPGRFSGRQFSNSRSEMNVSTLELGDSALYLCASSRGLAGGEQFFGPGTRLTVL.

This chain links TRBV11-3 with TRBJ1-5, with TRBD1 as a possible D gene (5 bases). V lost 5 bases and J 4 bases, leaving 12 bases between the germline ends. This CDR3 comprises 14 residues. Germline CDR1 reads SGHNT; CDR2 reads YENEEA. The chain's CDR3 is CASSQGTDNQPQHF. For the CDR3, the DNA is TGTGCCAGCAGCCAAGGGACGGATAATCAGCCCCAGCATTTT.

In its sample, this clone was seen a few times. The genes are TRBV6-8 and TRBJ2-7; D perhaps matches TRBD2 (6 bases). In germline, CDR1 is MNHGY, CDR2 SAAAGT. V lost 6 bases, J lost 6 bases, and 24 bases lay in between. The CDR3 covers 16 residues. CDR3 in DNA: TGTGCCAGCAGGCGACACGGGACTTCCTTTTTGGGCGAGCAGTACTTC. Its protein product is CASRRHGTSFLGEQYF.

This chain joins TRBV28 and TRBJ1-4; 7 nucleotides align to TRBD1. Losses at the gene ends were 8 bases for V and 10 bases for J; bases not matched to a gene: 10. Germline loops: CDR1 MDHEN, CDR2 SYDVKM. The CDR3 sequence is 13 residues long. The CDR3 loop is CASATGQPGKLFF. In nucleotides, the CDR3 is TGTGCCAGCGCGACGGGACAGCCGGGAAAACTGTTTTTT.

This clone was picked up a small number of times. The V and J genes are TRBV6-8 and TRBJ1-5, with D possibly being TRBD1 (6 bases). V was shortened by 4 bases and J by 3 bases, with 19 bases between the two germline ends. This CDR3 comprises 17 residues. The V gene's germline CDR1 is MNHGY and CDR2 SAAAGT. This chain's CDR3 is CASSSQGSGFNNQPQHF. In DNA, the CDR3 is TGTGCCAGCAGTTCTCAGGGGTCAGGGTTTAACAATCAGCCCCAGCATTTT.